This T cell receptor beta chain was sequenced for a study of Ad26.COV2.S vaccination and SARS-CoV-2 variants. The overall study: Donor was in the COV1001 Ad26.COV2.S trial arm. Intramuscularly, Ad26.COV2.S was given either once or twice, 56 days apart.

The method was immunoSEQ multiplex PCR; TCRdb's version includes in-frame clones alone and lacks a portion of them. The sample lists some 400,000 clones; about 88% were seen once. Treatment denoted: some 19 received Ad26.COV2.S at low or high dose, single or two shots; 5 received placebo; per-sample allocation not given. The samples were gathered on day 63 after the first injection of vaccine or placebo. In the vaccine, an Ad26 vector expressed the SARS-CoV-2 spike of the Wuhan strain. Germline CDR1 reads SEHNR; CDR2 reads FQNEAQ (reference sequence). CDR3 length equals 12 residues. J was trimmed by 13 bases and V by 1 base; bases with no gene match: 6.

This material consisted of peripheral blood, taken in a trial of Ad26.COV2.S vaccine versus placebo. The sequence was collected from a person between 18 and 65 years old who received the Ad26.COV2.S COVID-19 vaccine or a placebo. This chain joins TRBV7-9 and TRBJ2-5; TRBD1 matches 7 bases. Here the CDR3 reads CASSLGRDSSYF. The DNA of the CDR3 is TGTGCCAGCAGCTTAGGCCGGGACAGCTCGTACTTC.